This TCR beta chain was identified during a study of technical replicates of blood from a handful of donors. V was cut by 3 bases and J by 11 bases, with 16 bases left in between. CDR3 size: 12 residues. Looked up from germline, CDR1 is SQVTM and CDR2 is ANQGSEA. The protocol was immunoSEQ multiplex PCR, while the TCRdb copy is restricted to in-frame clones and leaves out a portion. The table shows roughly 79,000 clones, with roughly 91% occurring only once. Sequenced input: T cells isolated from PBMCs. This TCR was recovered from a human donor in good health. Some clones in this sample may be carry-over from other donors' samples. V gene TRBV29-1 combines with J gene TRBJ2-5, with D possibly matching TRBD2 (5 bases). CDR3 sequence: CSVENGVEEQYF. In nucleotides, the CDR3 is TGCAGCGTTGAGAATGGGGTGGAGGAGCAGTACTTC.